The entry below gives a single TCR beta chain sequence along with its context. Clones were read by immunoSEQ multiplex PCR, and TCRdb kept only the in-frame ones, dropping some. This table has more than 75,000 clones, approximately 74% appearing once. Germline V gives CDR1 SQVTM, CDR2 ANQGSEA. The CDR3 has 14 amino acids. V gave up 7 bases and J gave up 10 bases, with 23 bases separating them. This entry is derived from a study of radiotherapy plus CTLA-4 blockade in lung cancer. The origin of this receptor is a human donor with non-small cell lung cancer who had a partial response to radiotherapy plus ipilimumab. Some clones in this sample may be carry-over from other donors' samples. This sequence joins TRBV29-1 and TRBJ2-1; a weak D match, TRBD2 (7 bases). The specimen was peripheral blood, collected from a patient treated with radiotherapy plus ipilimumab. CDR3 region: CSGGGGVSPGEQFF. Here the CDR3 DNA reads TGCAGCGGGGGAGGGGGGGTCAGCCCTGGGGAGCAGTTCTTC.